A single sample is the source of the 23 T cell receptor beta chains below, sequenced in a study of T-cell memory formation after mild COVID-19. TCRdb independently ran MiXCR on the 5' RACE reads; one entry per CDR3 protein. The sample holds 450,000 or so distinct CDR3 sequences, roughly 23% seen once. The sequenced sample was PBMCs or a T cell subset sorted from them (not recorded which). These receptors all come from an adult woman who had mild COVID-19 (a few samples of this study predate the infection). Cell type and time point are not known.

Written as DNA, the CDR3 is TGCGCCAGCAGCCAAGAGTATAGGGAGCCCCTGCAGCCCAATGAGCAGTTCTTC. Its translation: CASSQEYREPLQPNEQFF. This rearrangement joins TRBV4-3 to TRBJ2-1; D is perhaps TRBD2 (5 bases). CDR1 and CDR2 (germline): LGHNA, YSLEER. V dropped 0 bases and J dropped 6 bases, with 21 bases sitting between them. This CDR3 is 18 amino acids long.

This clonotype was seen a handful of times. The chain is built from TRBV6-5 and TRBJ2-5; 7 bases align to TRBD2. The ends lost 2 bases at V and 4 bases at J; junction bases unmatched: 7. CDR1 and CDR2 from the germline V gene are MNHEY and SVGAGI. CDR3 size: 15 residues. The CDR3 DNA sequence: TGTGCCAGCAGTTACGGTGGCGGGAGAGGAGAGACCCAGTACTTC. This sequence encodes CASSYGGGRGETQYF.

A few counts support this clonotype. V usage is TRBV15 and J usage is TRBJ2-2; D gene ambiguous. CDR1 is LNHNV and CDR2 is YYDKDF in the germline V gene (reference sequence). The CDR3 runs to 13 residues. Trimming left V 6 bases short and J 7 bases short, with 12 bases between. The CDR3 nucleotides are TGTGCCACCAGTCACAATGATCACGGGGAGCTGTTTTTT. Translation gives CATSHNDHGELFF.

Only one count was recorded for this clonotype. J is TRBJ2-3 and V is TRBV20-1, with D possibly matching TRBD1 (7 bases). CDR3 length: 16 residues. V was shortened by 3 bases and J by 0 bases, with 16 bases between the two germline ends. Per germline, CDR1 DFQATT and CDR2 SNEGSKA (reference sequence). CDR3 loop: CSAREGARPSTDTQYF. CDR3 DNA sequence: TGCAGTGCTAGGGAGGGGGCTCGTCCCAGCACAGATACGCAGTATTTT.

V gene TRBV6-5 combines with J gene TRBJ2-4; no definite D call. V lost 0 bases to trimming and J lost 0 bases, with 12 bases between them. The CDR3 extends over 17 amino acids. Germline CDR1 MNHEY, CDR2 SVGAGI. CDR3 sequence: CASSYSVLSLAKNIQYF. The CDR3 DNA is TGTGCCAGCAGTTACTCCGTCCTCTCCTTAGCCAAAAACATTCAGTACTTC.

The chain has TRBV20-1 and TRBJ2-7; no clear D gene. The CDR3 contains 13 residues. V was trimmed by 3 bases and J by 6 bases, leaving 15 bases between them. Germline V CDR1 and CDR2: DFQATT, SNEGSKA (reference sequence). The CDR3, as DNA: TGCAGTGCTAGCCCCGGTAGCCGGGTCGAGCAGTACTTC. Amino acids: CSASPGSRVEQYF.

V is TRBV12-1 and J is TRBJ2-3. TRBV12-1 is deemed a pseudogene. The CDR3 length is 12 residues. Written as DNA, the CDR3 is TGTGCCAGCAGCTCCAACCCAGATACGCAGTATTTT. This gives the protein CASSSNPDTQYF.

This clonotype has only a few counts. The J gene is TRBJ2-1, the V gene TRBV12-5; 10 positions agree with TRBD2. This CDR3 is 18 amino acids long. Trimming removed 0 bases from V and 1 base from J; junction bases left unmatched: 6. Germline V gives CDR1 LGHNT, CDR2 FRNRAP. As DNA, the CDR3 is TGTGCTAGTGGTTTGGTATTAGCGGGAGGCATTTCCTACAATGAGCAGTTCTTC. Translating gives CASGLVLAGGISYNEQFF.

V and J are TRBV20-1 and TRBJ2-5, with 10 bases that match TRBD2. The V gene's germline CDR1 is DFQATT and CDR2 SNEGSKA (reference sequence). CDR3 length: 14 amino acids. The junction had 8 bases not matched to a gene; V was cut back by 5 bases and J by 5 bases. The DNA of the CDR3 is TGCAGTGCTCCCCTAGCGGGAGAAGGCGAGACCCAGTACTTC. Its protein is CSAPLAGEGETQYF.

There are a few counts of this clonotype. The chain has TRBV4-3 and TRBJ2-1; tentative D call: TRBD2 (5 bases). Per germline, CDR1 LGHNA and CDR2 YSLEER. Trimming took 0 bases from V and 0 from J, leaving 12 bases between them. The CDR3 totals 17 residues. The CDR3, as DNA: TGCGCCAGCAGCCAAGAATCCCGGGGTAGCTCCTACAATGAGCAGTTCTTC. Its translation: CASSQESRGSSYNEQFF.

This clonotype was seen more than once but under ten times. The chain links TRBV5-1 to TRBJ2-1; no reliable D call. Germline-derived CDR1 and CDR2 are SGHRS and YFSETQ. The CDR3 extends over 14 amino acids. The V and J ends lost 2 bases and 6 bases respectively, with 12 bases between them. This chain's CDR3 is CASSLEAPGNEQFF. The CDR3 DNA reads as TGCGCCAGCAGCTTAGAAGCCCCCGGCAATGAGCAGTTCTTC.

This clonotype came up a few times. The gene calls are TRBV3-1 and TRBJ2-1; TRBD2 matches 9 bases. With 8 bases clipped from V and 7 bases from J, the junction kept 3 bases outside the gene matches. The CDR3 loop spans 12 amino acids. Germline V gives CDR1 LGHDT, CDR2 YNNKEL (reference sequence). In DNA, the CDR3 is TGTGCCAGCCGGCGGGGGGGGAATGAGCAGTTCTTC. Protein: CASRRGGNEQFF.

In its sample, this clonotype was seen a few times. The genes are TRBV4-2 and TRBJ1-1; perhaps TRBD1 as D (6 bases). The CDR3 sequence is 15 residues long. Per germline, CDR1 LGHNA and CDR2 YNFKEQ. The ends were cut back, 0 bases at V and 1 base at J, with 9 bases in the middle. CDR3 in amino acids: CASSQEQGTNTEAFF. The DNA of the CDR3 is TGTGCCAGCAGCCAAGAGCAGGGGACGAACACTGAAGCTTTCTTT.

The table lists this clonotype with a count of one. This chain connects TRBV12-3 or TRBV12-4 to TRBJ1-1, with unresolved D. CDR3 length: 12 residues. The V gene lost 6 bases and the J gene lost 5 bases, with 10 bases spanning the gap. Written as DNA, the CDR3 is TGTGCCAGCAGCACCAGTAGGACTGAAGCTTTCTTT. Its protein product is CASSTSRTEAFF.

This chain uses TRBV6-2 or TRBV6-3 with TRBJ2-1, with TRBD2 identical over 8 bases. Per the germline V gene, CDR1 is MNHEY and CDR2 is SVGEGT. CDR3 length equals 17 residues. V gave up 7 bases and J gave up 3 bases; unmatched junction bases: 14. This CDR3 is CASTPSTGTRVYNEQFF. The CDR3, as DNA: TGTGCCAGCACCCCCTCCACCGGGACTAGGGTCTACAATGAGCAGTTCTTC.

This clonotype was picked up a small number of times. The junction shows a germline mismatch at one end, possibly a read error. The chain combines TRBV29-1 with TRBJ1-1, with 10 bases aligning to TRBD1. The CDR3 covers 13 residues. Germline loops: CDR1 SQVTM, CDR2 ANQGSEA. The CDR3 DNA reads as TGCAGCGTTCCGGGACAGGGGAACGCTGAAGCTTTCTTT. It encodes CSVPGQGNAEAFF. Complete variable domain (other parts from reference TRBV29-1 and TRBJ1-1): SAVISQKPSRDICQRGTSLTIQCQVDSQVTMMFWYRQQPGQSLTLIATANQGSEATYESGFVIDKFPISRPNLTFSTLTVSNMSPEDSSIYLCSVPGQGNAEAFFGQGTRLTVV.

The CDR3, as DNA: TGTGCCATCAGTGAGTCGTCAGGGTCTAATGAAAAACTGTTTTTT. It translates to CAISESSGSNEKLFF. The gene calls are TRBV10-3 and TRBJ1-4; perhaps TRBD1 as D (5 bases). Trimming cost V 0 bases and J 3 bases, with 8 bases left between them. The CDR3 spans 15 residues. Germline CDR1 is ENHRY and CDR2 is SYGVKD.

The chain combines TRBV19 with TRBJ2-5; D is unclear. The germline V and J ends were trimmed by 6 bases and 5 bases, with 16 bases remaining between them. The CDR3 loop spans 14 amino acids. Germline V gene data show CDR1 as LNHDA and CDR2 as SQIVND (reference sequence). The CDR3 spells CASSPRMGGETQYF. For the CDR3, the DNA is TGTGCCAGTAGCCCGCGGATGGGTGGCGAGACCCAGTACTTC. Combining the CDR3 with reference TRBV19 and TRBJ2-5 gives the whole variable domain DGGITQSPKYLFRKEGQNVTLSCEQNLNHDAMYWYRQDPGQGLRLIYYSQIVNDFQKGDIAEGYSVSREKKESFPLTVTSAQKNPTAFYLCASSPRMGGETQYFGPGTRLLVL.

This sequence joins TRBV20-1 and TRBJ1-1; the D is unclear. There are 16 residues in the CDR3. CDR1 and CDR2 (germline): DFQATT, SNEGSKA (reference sequence). With 4 bases removed from V and 3 bases from J, the gap between germline ends came to 21 bases. In DNA, the CDR3 is TGCAGTGCTACTTTGAAGGGCTCAAGGGTTTACACTGAAGCTTTCTTT. Amino acid sequence: CSATLKGSRVYTEAFF.

This clonotype turned up a few times. This chain joins TRBV20-1 and TRBJ2-7, with 10 bases lining up with TRBD1. With V trimmed by 5 bases and J by 2 bases, 6 bases remained unmatched. The CDR3 runs 14 residues. The germline CDR1 and CDR2 sequences are DFQATT and SNEGSKA (reference sequence). The CDR3 here is CSAGDRGTAYEQYF. The CDR3 DNA reads as TGCAGTGCTGGGGACAGGGGAACGGCCTACGAGCAGTACTTC.

This clonotype has only one observation. This chain connects TRBV24-1 to TRBJ1-5, with TRBD1 identical over 7 bases. The germline V gene has CDR1 KGHDR and CDR2 SFDVKD. V was clipped by 9 bases and J by 6 bases; unmatched bases: 10. This CDR3 comprises 14 residues. CDR3 sequence reads: CATDNEQGPQPQHF. In DNA, the CDR3 is TGTGCCACCGACAATGAACAGGGGCCTCAGCCCCAGCATTTT.

This clonotype appeared many times. The rearrangement uses TRBV24-1 and TRBJ2-1, with a weak D call TRBD2 (7 bases). Germline values: CDR1 KGHDR, CDR2 SFDVKD. The CDR3 runs to 17 residues. Trimming cost V 3 bases and J 4 bases, with 18 bases left between them. The CDR3, as DNA: TGTGCCACCAGTGATACGCGAGGGCGGGGGCTATACAATGAGCAGTTCTTC. Protein: CATSDTRGRGLYNEQFF.

This chain uses TRBV19 with TRBJ1-1; 8 bases map to TRBD1. The V gene's germline CDR1 is LNHDA and CDR2 SQIVND (reference sequence). V shed 5 bases, J shed 5 bases, and the junction held 7 bases outside the gene matches. The CDR3 is 14 residues long. The CDR3, as DNA: TGTGCCAGTAGTGCGACAGGGGCAGAGACTGAAGCTTTCTTT. Protein: CASSATGAETEAFF.